The clone carrying this T cell receptor (beta chain) was counted only a few times. In germline, CDR1 is LGHDT, CDR2 YNNKEL (reference sequence). There are 18 residues in the CDR3. V lost 0 bases, J lost 7 bases, and 19 bases lay in between. This sample is part of a study of blood T cell repertoires in COVID-19. At the level of the study: Nucleic acid was either cDNA or gDNA, and it came from T cells, B-cell-depleted T cells, or PBMCs.

Per the original methods: Using reference gene primer amplification, nucleated cell counts were estimated. Some clones are missing from TCRdb's copy, which holds only in-frame ones; the method was immunoSEQ multiplex PCR. The V and J calls and clone size come from that table; D and trimming were worked out from the DNA. The sample shows roughly 100,000 clones, about 76% of them seen only once. The clonotype comes from a woman between 65 and 79 years old with acute or convalescent COVID-19. Sequenced sample: peripheral blood. This chain joins TRBV3-1 (or the pseudogene TRBV3-2) and TRBJ1-6; possibly TRBD1 for D (6 bases). CDR3 sequence: CASSQEIGVGGANSPLHF. As DNA, the CDR3 is TGTGCCAGCAGCCAAGAAATCGGGGTTGGGGGGGCGAATTCACCCCTCCACTTT.